The TCR beta chain described here comes from a study of T cell repertoires in cytomegalovirus infection. Across the whole study: From public TCR beta signatures came an indication of both CMV infection and matching HLA type.

This clonotype occurred a few times. TCRdb re-analysed the reads in MiXCR, keeping a single row per CDR3 protein. The sample has some 220,000 distinct CDR3 sequences; about 12% are singletons. The CDR3 spans 15 residues. Germline CDR1 is DFQATT and CDR2 is SNEGSKA (reference sequence). V was pared by 3 bases and J by 12 bases, with 14 bases of the junction left unmatched. The clonotype originates from a human donor in good health (CMV status not recorded). Some clones in this sample may be carry-over from other donors' samples. Sequencing used PBMCs. The rearrangement links TRBV20-1 to TRBJ1-4, with TRBD1 identical over 9 bases. In DNA, the CDR3 is TGCAGTGCTAGCACCCCGGGACAGGGAGTTTCAGAACTGTTTTTT. Protein sequence: CSASTPGQGVSELFF.